The sample holds a few counts of the clone carrying this TCR beta chain. Its antigen is undetermined. Clones were read by immunoSEQ multiplex PCR, and TCRdb kept only the in-frame ones, dropping some. Found here are tens of thousands of clones, approximately 90% of them singletons; the top ten hold over 4.5%. The time point: after dendritic cell vaccination, including at tumor progression/relapse. Fresh-frozen tumor tissue and more than two years of survival data were available for all. The data belong to a study of glioma-infiltrating T cells after dendritic cell vaccination. Study-level findings and limits: TCR clonality showed no direct relationship with survival.

This receptor was identified in a human donor with glioblastoma. The starting material was blood, obtained after dendritic cell vaccination.

CDR3 sequence: CASRGLLSEQYF. DNA of the CDR3: TGTGCCAGCCGAGGGCTTCTCTCCGAGCAGTACTTC. This chain links TRBV7-9 with TRBJ2-7, with D perhaps matching TRBD2 (5 bases). The CDR3 runs 12 residues. Germline CDR1 SEHNR, CDR2 FQNEAQ (reference sequence). The V and J ends lost 8 bases and 6 bases respectively, with 14 bases between them.